Listed below are T cell receptor beta chains from one sample, sequenced in a study of cytomegalovirus exposure and HLA in healthy donors. Profiled with immunoSEQ multiplex PCR; TCRdb holds only in-frame clones, not every one. The sample records roughly 180,000 clones, 60% to 80% being singletons. The material sequenced was PBMCs. The receptors come from a man aged 50 to 60 in good health and CMV-seropositive. CDR3s leave out the opening cysteine and the closing phenylalanine or tryptophan. The D gene is left open where the match is weak. A clone size is listed for some rows: how often the clone was seen (once, few, many), or a class if it is expanded.

v_call clone_size d_call cdr3_aa
TRBV6-6 NA NA ASSYELPRDTQY
TRBV14 NA TRBD1 ASSQPAGGLGKLF
TRBV18 once TRBD1 ASSPPDRGLVAGANVLT
TRBV10-3 NA NA AISSQGYPPPGANVLT
TRBV29-1 NA NA SVVKGAGNTIY
TRBV29-1 NA NA SVSGTLNTEAF
TRBV28 NA NA ASRKDSISYGYT
TRBV5-8 NA TRBD2 ASSPTSVSDTQY
TRBV18 NA NA ASSPPSENYGYT
TRBV4-1 NA NA ASGSELGTDTQY
TRBV7-2 NA TRBD1 ASSSQTGAEQF
TRBV6-5 NA TRBD1 ASSRDRAGNQPQH
TRBV28 NA TRBD1 ASSFAGTGNGYT
TRBV7-9 NA NA ASSLSEQGLNTEAF
TRBV6-1 NA NA ASRGAGANVLT
TRBV7-9 NA NA ATKKNTEAF
TRBV14 NA TRBD1 ASSQISGTGDTDTQY
TRBV4-1 NA TRBD1 ASSQATGTGGEKLF
TRBV6-6 NA NA ASTGSREAVAF
TRBV18 NA NA ASSPLLTGRGVTEAF
TRBV10-2 once TRBD1 ASSGLGQGGVETQY
TRBV18 NA NA ASSPSSGPNYGYT
TRBV6-4 NA TRBD1 ASSETPDRETSPLH
TRBV10-1 once NA ASSELVANTGELF
TRBV5-1 NA NA ASSLVQGGNYGYT
TRBV18 NA NA ASSHRSRDKFYYEQY
TRBV7-9 once NA ASSPHLGGRGANVLT